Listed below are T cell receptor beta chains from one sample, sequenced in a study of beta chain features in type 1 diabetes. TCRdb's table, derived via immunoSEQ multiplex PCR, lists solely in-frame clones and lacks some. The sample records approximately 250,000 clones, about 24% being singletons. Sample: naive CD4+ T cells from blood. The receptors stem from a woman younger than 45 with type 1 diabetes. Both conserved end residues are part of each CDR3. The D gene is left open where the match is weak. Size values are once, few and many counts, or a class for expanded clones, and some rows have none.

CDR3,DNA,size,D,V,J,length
CSVGGTSGIQETQYF,TGCAGCGTTGGGGGGACTAGCGGGATTCAAGAGACCCAGTACTTC,few,TRBD2,TRBV29-1,TRBJ2-5,15
CASSDYSPGEQFF,TGCGCCAGCAGCGATTACTCACCCGGGGAGCAGTTCTTC,few,.,TRBV5-1,TRBJ2-1,13
CASSFDTGNEQFF,TGCGCCAGCAGCTTCGATACCGGCAATGAGCAGTTCTTC,.,.,TRBV5-1,TRBJ2-1,13
CAISGTSGGTYEQYF,TGTGCCATCAGTGGGACTAGCGGAGGCACCTACGAGCAGTACTTC,.,TRBD2,TRBV10-3,TRBJ2-7,15
CASSLEEGDTQYF,TGTGCCAGCAGCTTAGAGGAAGGAGATACCCAGTACTTC,.,.,TRBV7-2,TRBJ2-5,13
CSAGLVGSGTEAFF,TGCAGCGCCGGATTGGTGGGGTCGGGGACTGAAGCTTTCTTT,few,.,TRBV29-1,TRBJ1-1,14
CAWNGGYYQPQHF,TGTGCCTGGAACGGGGGGTACTATCAGCCCCAGCATTTT,few,.,TRBV30,TRBJ1-5,13
CSAATDKNTEAFF,TGCAGTGCCGCAACAGACAAGAACACTGAAGCTTTCTTT,few,.,TRBV29-1,TRBJ1-1,13
CASSPTTSAEETQYF,TGCGCCAGCAGCCCCACGACTAGCGCCGAAGAGACCCAGTACTTC,few,TRBD2,TRBV5-1,TRBJ2-5,15
CASSIGQAGAYEQYF,TGTGCCAGCAGCATCGGACAGGCAGGGGCCTACGAGCAGTACTTC,.,TRBD1,TRBV6-5,TRBJ2-7,15
CSVVLVGGDLSGANVLTF,TGCAGCGTTGTTCTGGTCGGGGGTGACCTCTCTGGGGCCAACGTCCTGACTTTC,.,.,TRBV29-1,TRBJ2-6,18
CASSYLIGGFYEQYF,TGTGCCAGCAGCTATCTCATCGGCGGTTTCTACGAGCAGTACTTC,.,.,TRBV5-6,TRBJ2-7,15
CAWDEGGYEQYF,TGTGCCTGGGACGAGGGCGGGTACGAGCAGTACTTC,few,.,TRBV30,TRBJ2-7,12
CAWSVTGTEETQYF,TGTGCCTGGAGTGTAACCGGGACAGAAGAGACCCAGTACTTC,.,TRBD1,TRBV30,TRBJ2-5,14
CASSQYYEQFF,TGTGCCAGCAGCCAGTATTATGAGCAGTTCTTC,few,.,TRBV14,TRBJ2-1,11
CASSVMGGRDYNEQFF,TGTGCCAGCAGCGTAATGGGCGGGAGAGACTACAATGAGCAGTTCTTC,.,TRBD2,TRBV9,TRBJ2-1,16
CASSFIHRASGRFYEQFF,TGTGCCAGCAGCTTTATTCACCGAGCTAGCGGGAGGTTCTATGAGCAGTTCTTC,.,TRBD2,TRBV11-2,TRBJ2-1,18